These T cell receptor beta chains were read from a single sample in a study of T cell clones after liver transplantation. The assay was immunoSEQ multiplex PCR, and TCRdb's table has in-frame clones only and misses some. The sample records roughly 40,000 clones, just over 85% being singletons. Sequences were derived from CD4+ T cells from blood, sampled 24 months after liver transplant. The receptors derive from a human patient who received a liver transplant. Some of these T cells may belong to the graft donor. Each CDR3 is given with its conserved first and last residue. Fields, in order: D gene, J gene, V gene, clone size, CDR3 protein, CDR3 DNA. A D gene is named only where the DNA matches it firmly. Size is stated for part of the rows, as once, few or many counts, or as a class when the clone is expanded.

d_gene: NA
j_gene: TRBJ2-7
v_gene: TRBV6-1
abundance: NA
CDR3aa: CASSDRPTYEQYF
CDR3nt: TGTGCCAGCAGTGATAGACCTACCTACGAGCAGTACTTC

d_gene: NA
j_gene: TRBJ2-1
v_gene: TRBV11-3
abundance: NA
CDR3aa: CASSLGPLNEQFF
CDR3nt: TGTGCCAGCAGCTTGGGTCCCCTCAATGAGCAGTTCTTC

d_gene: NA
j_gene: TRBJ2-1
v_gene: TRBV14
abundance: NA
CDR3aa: CASSQVPGGEQFF
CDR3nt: TGTGCCAGCAGCCAGGTTCCCGGTGGTGAGCAGTTCTTC

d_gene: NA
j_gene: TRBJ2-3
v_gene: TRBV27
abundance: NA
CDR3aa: CASTPYGGTDTQYF
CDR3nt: TGTGCCAGCACCCCATATGGGGGCACAGATACGCAGTATTTT

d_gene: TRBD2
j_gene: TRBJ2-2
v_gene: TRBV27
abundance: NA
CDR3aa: CASSFGLAARTGELFF
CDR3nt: TGTGCCAGCAGTTTTGGACTAGCGGCCCGCACCGGGGAGCTGTTTTTT

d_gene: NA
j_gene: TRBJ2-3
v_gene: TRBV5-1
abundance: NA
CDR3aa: CASSLEVGRAADTQYF
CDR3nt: TGCGCCAGCAGCTTGGAGGTAGGCAGGGCCGCAGATACGCAGTATTTT

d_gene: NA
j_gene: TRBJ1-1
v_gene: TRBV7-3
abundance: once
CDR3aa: CASSLSGTNTEAFF
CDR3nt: TGTGCCAGCAGCCTATCAGGGACCAACACTGAAGCTTTCTTT

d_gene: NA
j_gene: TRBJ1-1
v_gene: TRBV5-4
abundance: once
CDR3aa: CASSPRAAEAFF
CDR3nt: TGTGCCAGCAGCCCTCGGGCGGCTGAAGCTTTCTTT

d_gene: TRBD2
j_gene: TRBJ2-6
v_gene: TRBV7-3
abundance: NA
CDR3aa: CASSLREAGANVLTF
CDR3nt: TGTGCCAGCAGCTTACGGGAGGCTGGGGCCAACGTCCTGACTTTC

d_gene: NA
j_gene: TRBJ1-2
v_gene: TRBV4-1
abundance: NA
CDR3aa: CASSQTDGLSGYTF
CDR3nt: TGCGCCAGCAGCCAAACGGATGGTCTGTCTGGCTACACCTTC

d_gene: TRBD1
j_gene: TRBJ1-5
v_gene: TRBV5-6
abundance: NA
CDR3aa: CASSLYDRGNQPQHF
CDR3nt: TGTGCCAGCAGCTTGTACGACAGGGGCAATCAGCCCCAGCATTTT

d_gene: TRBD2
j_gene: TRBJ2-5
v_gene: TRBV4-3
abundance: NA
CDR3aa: CASSQLAGGTQYF
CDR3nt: TGCGCCAGCAGCCAATTAGCGGGAGGGACCCAGTACTTC

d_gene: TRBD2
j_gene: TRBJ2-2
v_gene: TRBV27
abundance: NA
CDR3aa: CASTLAGGNTGELFF
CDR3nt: TGTGCCTCCACCCTGGCGGGAGGAAACACCGGGGAGCTGTTTTTT

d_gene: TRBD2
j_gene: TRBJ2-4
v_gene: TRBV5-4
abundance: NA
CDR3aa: CASSLGPGGAKNIQYF
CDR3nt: TGTGCCAGCAGCTTGGGTCCGGGAGGAGCCAAAAACATTCAGTACTTC

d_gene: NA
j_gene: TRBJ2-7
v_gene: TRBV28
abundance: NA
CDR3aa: CASRTNTYEQYF
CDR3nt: TGTGCCAGCAGGACAAACACCTACGAGCAGTACTTC

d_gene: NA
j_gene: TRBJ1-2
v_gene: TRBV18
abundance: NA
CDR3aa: CASSPQTRGGANYGYTF
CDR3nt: TGTGCCAGCTCACCGCAAACGCGGGGAGGGGCTAACTATGGCTACACCTTC

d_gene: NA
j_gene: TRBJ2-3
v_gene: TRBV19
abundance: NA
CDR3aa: CASKFGTGTSTDTQYF
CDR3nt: TGTGCCAGTAAATTCGGAACAGGGACTAGCACAGATACGCAGTATTTT

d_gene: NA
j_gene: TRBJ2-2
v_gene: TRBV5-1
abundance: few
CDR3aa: CASSLGHRDTGELFF
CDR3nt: TGCGCCAGCAGCTTGGGGCACAGGGACACCGGGGAGCTGTTTTTT

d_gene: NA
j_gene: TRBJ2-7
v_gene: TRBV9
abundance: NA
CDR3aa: CASSVEVAAEQYF
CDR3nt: TGTGCCAGCAGCGTAGAGGTCGCCGCCGAGCAGTACTTC

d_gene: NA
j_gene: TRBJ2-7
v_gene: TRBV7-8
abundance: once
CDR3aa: CASKAGSYEQYF
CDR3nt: TGTGCCAGCAAAGCGGGCTCCTACGAGCAGTACTTC

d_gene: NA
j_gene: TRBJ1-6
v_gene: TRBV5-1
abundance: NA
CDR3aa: CASSLAGVNSPLHF
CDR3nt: TGCGCCAGCAGCTTGGCGGGGGTGAATTCACCCCTCCACTTT

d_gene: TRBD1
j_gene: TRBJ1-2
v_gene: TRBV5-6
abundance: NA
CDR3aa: CASSTGGSYGYTF
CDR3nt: TGTGCCAGCTCGACAGGGGGGAGCTATGGCTACACCTTC

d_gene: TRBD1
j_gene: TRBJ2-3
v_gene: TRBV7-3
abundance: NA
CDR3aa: CASSLGDRRGPDTQYF
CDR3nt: TGTGCCAGCAGCTTAGGGGACAGGAGGGGTCCAGATACGCAGTATTTT

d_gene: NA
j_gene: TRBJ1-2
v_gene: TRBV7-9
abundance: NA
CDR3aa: CASSFSSQRKGYTF
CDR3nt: TGTGCCAGCAGCTTTTCGTCACAGCGGAAAGGCTACACCTTC

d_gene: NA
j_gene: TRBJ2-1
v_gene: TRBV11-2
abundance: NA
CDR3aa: CASSLDLAGHFNSYNEQFF
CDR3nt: TGTGCCAGCAGCTTAGATCTAGCTGGGCACTTTAACTCCTACAATGAGCAGTTCTTC

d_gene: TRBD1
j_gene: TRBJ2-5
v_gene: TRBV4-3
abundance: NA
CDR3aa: CASSQADRGDETQYF
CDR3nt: TGCGCCAGCAGCCAAGCAGACAGGGGGGACGAGACCCAGTACTTC

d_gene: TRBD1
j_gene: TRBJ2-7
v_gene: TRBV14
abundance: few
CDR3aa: CASRLTGGQGFGEQYF
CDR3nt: TGTGCCAGCAGACTAACGGGGGGACAGGGGTTCGGCGAGCAGTACTTC

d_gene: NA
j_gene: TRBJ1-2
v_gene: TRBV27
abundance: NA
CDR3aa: CASSLSPGRILTYGYTF
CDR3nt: TGTGCCAGCAGTTTATCCCCAGGGCGGATCCTAACCTATGGCTACACCTTC

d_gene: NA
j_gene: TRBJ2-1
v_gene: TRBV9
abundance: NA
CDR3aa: CASSVGEQSSYNEQFF
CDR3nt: TGTGCCAGCAGCGTAGGCGAGCAAAGCTCCTACAATGAGCAGTTCTTC

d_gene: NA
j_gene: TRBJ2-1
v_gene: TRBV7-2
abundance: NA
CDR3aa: CATQQPIGQFF
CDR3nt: TGTGCCACCCAGCAGCCCATCGGGCAGTTCTTC

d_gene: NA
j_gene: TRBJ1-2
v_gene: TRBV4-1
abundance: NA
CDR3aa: CASSQGQFINYGYTF
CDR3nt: TGCGCCAGCAGCCAAGGACAATTCATTAACTATGGCTACACCTTC

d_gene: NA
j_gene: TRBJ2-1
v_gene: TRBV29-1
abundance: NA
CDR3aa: CSVGPDRGKGYNEQFF
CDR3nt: TGCAGCGTTGGCCCTGACCGGGGGAAGGGCTACAATGAGCAGTTCTTC

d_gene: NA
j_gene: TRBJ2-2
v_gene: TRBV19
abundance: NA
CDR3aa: CASSRGTANTGELFF
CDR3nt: TGTGCCAGCAGTAGAGGGACCGCTAACACCGGGGAGCTGTTTTTT

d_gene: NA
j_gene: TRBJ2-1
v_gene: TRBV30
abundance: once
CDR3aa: CARGTPSNEQFF
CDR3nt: TGTGCCCGAGGGACTCCCTCCAATGAGCAGTTCTTC

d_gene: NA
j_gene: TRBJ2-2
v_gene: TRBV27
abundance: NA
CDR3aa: CASSLLGAVTGELFF
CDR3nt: TGTGCCAGCAGTTTATTGGGGGCTGTCACCGGGGAGCTGTTTTTT

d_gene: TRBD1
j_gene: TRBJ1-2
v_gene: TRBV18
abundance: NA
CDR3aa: CASSGGGNYGYTF
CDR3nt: TGTGCCAGCTCGGGAGGGGGCAACTATGGCTACACCTTC

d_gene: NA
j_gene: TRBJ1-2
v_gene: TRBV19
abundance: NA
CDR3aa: CASSSHSGAGHTF
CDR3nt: TGTGCCAGTAGCTCCCATTCCGGGGCAGGGCACACCTTC

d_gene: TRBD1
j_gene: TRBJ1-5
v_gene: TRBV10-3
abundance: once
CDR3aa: CAISGGPRGPQPQHF
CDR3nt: TGTGCCATCAGTGGGGGGCCTAGGGGGCCTCAGCCCCAGCATTTT

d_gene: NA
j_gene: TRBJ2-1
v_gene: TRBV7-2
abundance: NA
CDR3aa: CASSFRALKDNEQFF
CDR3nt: TGTGCCAGCAGCTTCCGGGCCCTCAAGGACAATGAGCAGTTCTTC

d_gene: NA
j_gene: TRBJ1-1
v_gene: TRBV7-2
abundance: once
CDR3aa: CASSLLGGRAFF
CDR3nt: TGTGCCAGCAGCTTACTAGGGGGACGGGCTTTCTTT

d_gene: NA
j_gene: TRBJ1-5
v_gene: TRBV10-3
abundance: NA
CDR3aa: CAISPSFDSNQPQHF
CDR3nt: TGTGCCATCAGCCCTTCATTTGATAGCAATCAGCCCCAGCATTTT

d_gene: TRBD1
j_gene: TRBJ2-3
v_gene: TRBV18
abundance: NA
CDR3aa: CASSPMERTGRWTDTQYF
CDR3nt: TGTGCCAGCTCACCAATGGAGCGGACAGGGAGATGGACAGATACGCAGTATTTT

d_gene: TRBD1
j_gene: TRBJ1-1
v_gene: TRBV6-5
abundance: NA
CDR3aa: CASSHPGQPNTEAFF
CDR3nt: TGTGCCAGCAGCCATCCGGGACAGCCGAACACTGAAGCTTTCTTT

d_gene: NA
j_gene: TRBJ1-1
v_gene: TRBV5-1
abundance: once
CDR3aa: CASRSQGGLNTEAFF
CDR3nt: TGCGCCAGCAGGTCCCAGGGCGGGTTGAACACTGAAGCTTTCTTT

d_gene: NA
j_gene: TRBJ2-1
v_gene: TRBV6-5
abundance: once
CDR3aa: CASRRTENNEQFF
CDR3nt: TGTGCCAGCAGGAGGACAGAGAACAATGAGCAGTTCTTC

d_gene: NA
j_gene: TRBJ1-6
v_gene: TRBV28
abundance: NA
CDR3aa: CASKQGINSPLHF
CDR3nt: TGTGCCAGCAAGCAGGGCATCAATTCACCCCTCCACTTT

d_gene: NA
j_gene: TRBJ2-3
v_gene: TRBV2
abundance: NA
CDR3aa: CASRGTRFTDTQYF
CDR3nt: TGTGCCAGCCGAGGAACACGGTTCACAGATACGCAGTATTTT

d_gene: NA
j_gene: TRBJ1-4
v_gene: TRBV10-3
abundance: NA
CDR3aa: CAISERDRTGGEKLFF
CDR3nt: TGTGCCATCAGTGAAAGGGACCGGACTGGTGGTGAAAAACTGTTTTTT

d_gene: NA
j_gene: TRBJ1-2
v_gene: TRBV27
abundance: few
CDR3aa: CASSFLQGRRGYGYTF
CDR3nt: TGTGCCAGCAGTTTTCTCCAGGGCCGACGCGGCTATGGCTACACCTTC

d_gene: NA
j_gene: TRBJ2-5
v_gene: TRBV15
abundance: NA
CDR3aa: CATSRDMQETQYF
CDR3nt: TGTGCCACCAGCAGAGATATGCAAGAGACCCAGTACTTC

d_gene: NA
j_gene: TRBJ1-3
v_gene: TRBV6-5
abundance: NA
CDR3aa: CASSYAPVGTGNTIYF
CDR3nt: TGTGCCAGCAGTTACGCTCCCGTCGGGACTGGAAACACCATATATTTT